This entry is about one T cell receptor (beta chain). This clone was observed once. The specificity of this receptor is unknown. It has no much larger one-base neighbor in the sample; base qualities were not kept. This sample's time point label indicates: baseline before first vaccination. Vaccinee samples were obtained from the UK trials COV001 and COV002, which included a single-blind randomized controlled phase 2/3 trial of AZD1222 (ChAdOx1 nCoV-19) in healthy adults. For TCRbeta chain sequencing, PBMC samples from trial participants were taken at day 0 and at day 28 after the second dose. As encoded in the germline V gene, CDR1 is SNHLY while CDR2 is FYNNEI. Trimming at the junction amounts to 1 base on V and 3 bases on J, and the germline ends lie 6 bases apart. The CDR3 has 14 amino acids, counting the end cysteine and phenylalanine. Only the CDR3 part of the read is kept: 42 bases, read in frame from the first base.

This entry belongs to a study of T cell responses to AZD1222 COVID-19 vaccine (dated by TCRdb to the early 2020s). About the investigation overall: Because spike-specific TCR depth and breadth did not differ between the two schedules, AZD1222 recipients who got a second dose at roughly 4 weeks were pooled with those who got a second dose at roughly 12 weeks. TCR sequencing was performed for roughly 240 trial participants, of whom about 200 were given two doses of AZD1222 and about 25 were given two doses of MenACWY control vaccine. Trial participants were enrolled into age subgroups of 18-55, 56-69 and 70-plus years, which contained around 140, 26 and 57 TCR-sequenced participants, respectively.

The research as a whole found: Reportedly, close to half of the unique spike-specific TCRs recognized epitopes lying outside the regions that are mutated in the B.1.351 and B.1.1.7 variants. In the small 56-69-year group, the increase in depth fell short of significance, most likely because of low power. Because no day 14 peak-response samples were available, repertoires were characterized only after the peak T cell response. Conclusions about previously exposed vaccinees are limited because only six or seven AZD1222 recipients were SARS-CoV-2 seropositive at baseline. Most participants were white British and females outnumbered males, and the authors suggested that clonal diversity may have been underestimated. CD4 TCRs associated with the vaccine covered the entire spike protein, and the dominant responses were in regions 160-218 and 743-854. A significant rise in spike-specific TCR breadth and depth was observed after two AZD1222 doses relative to day 0 and relative to MenACWY recipients.

The CDR3 regions of human TCRbeta chains were subjected to immunosequencing. Concerning the study's data processing: TCRs in the repertoires were matched against a reference library of SARS-CoV-2-specific TCRs that had been generated with the MIRA antigen-specificity platform. Breadth meant the fraction of unique TCRs that were SARS-CoV-2-associated, whereas depth meant the fraction of total T cells that were SARS-CoV-2-associated. Using the MIRA data, every spike-specific TCR was mapped to the spike region that the TCR reacted to and assigned to either a CD4 or a CD8 class. Log10-transformed breadth and depth values were compared by one-way ANOVA with Sidak's multiple comparisons tests. As stored in TCRdb, this immuneACCESS dataset retains in-frame rearrangements with V and J assigned. A fraction of the clones does not appear; measured against another copy, unresolved V genes explain less than half of the discrepancy, and the remainder lacks a known reason. That table furnishes V, J and clone size, whereas the DNA furnished D and trimming. The sample yields 130,000 or so clones; roughly nine tenths were counted once. Around 7.2% of the sample is taken by the ten largest.

This receptor chain uses TRBV2 and TRBJ1-4; the D gene is unclear. Material: peripheral blood, obtained on day 0 of AZD1222 vaccination. The source is an adult in good health. The nucleotide sequence is given as TGTGCCAGCAGTGAAGGGACTTCTAATGAAAAACTGTTTTTT. Its coded protein is CASSEGTSNEKLFF.